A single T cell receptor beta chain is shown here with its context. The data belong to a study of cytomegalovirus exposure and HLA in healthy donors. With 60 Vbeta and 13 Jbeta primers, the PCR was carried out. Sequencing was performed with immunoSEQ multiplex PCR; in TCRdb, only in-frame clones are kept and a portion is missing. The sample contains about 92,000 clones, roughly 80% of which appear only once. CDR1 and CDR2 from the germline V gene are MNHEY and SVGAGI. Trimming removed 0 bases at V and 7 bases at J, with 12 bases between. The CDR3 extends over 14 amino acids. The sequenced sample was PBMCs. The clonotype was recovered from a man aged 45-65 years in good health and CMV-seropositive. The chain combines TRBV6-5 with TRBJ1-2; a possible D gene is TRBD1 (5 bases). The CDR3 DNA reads TGTGCCAGCAGTTACTCGATCCAGGGTGGTGGCTACACCTTC. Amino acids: CASSYSIQGGGYTF.